Following are 19 T cell receptor beta chains from one sample sequenced in a study of CD8 T cells in Susac syndrome. About 0.5 to 1 ug RNA was reverse transcribed with random hexamers. One entry per CDR3 protein results from TCRdb running MiXCR on the immunoSEQ multiplex PCR reads. The sample lists under 80,000 distinct CDR3 sequences; 85% to 95% were seen once. The specimen sequenced was CD4+ T cells from PBMCs. These receptors originate from a human donor with Susac syndrome.

The chain links TRBV20-1 to TRBJ2-3; D gene ambiguous. The V and J ends lost 2 bases and 5 bases respectively, with 17 bases between them. CDR1 DFQATT and CDR2 SNEGSKA come from the germline V gene (reference sequence). CDR3 size: 15 residues. CDR3 DNA sequence: TGCAGTGCTAGAACGGCCGCGCTGGTGGGAGATACGCAGTATTTT. This gives the protein CSARTAALVGDTQYF.

The genes are TRBV20-1 and TRBJ2-3, with D unclear. Between the trimmed V and J ends, which lost 2 bases and 3 bases, there was a span of 6 bases. CDR1 and CDR2 from the germline V gene are DFQATT and SNEGSKA (reference sequence). This CDR3 spans 12 amino acids. CDR3 loop: CSARILTDTQYF. For the CDR3, the DNA is TGCAGTGCTAGAATACTTACAGATACGCAGTATTTT.

The table lists this clonotype with a count of one. The chain joins TRBV3-1 to TRBJ1-1; TRBD1 might be the D (6 bases). The CDR3 has 16 residues. Deletions cut 4 bases from V and 2 bases from J, with 17 bases between. Germline assignment: CDR1 LGHDT and CDR2 YNNKEL (reference sequence). This CDR3 is CASSPYRDKLNTEAFF. The CDR3 DNA sequence: TGTGCCAGCAGCCCCTACCGGGACAAACTAAACACTGAAGCTTTCTTT.

The V and J genes are TRBV28 and TRBJ2-2; 7 nucleotides agree with TRBD1. Germline lookup yields CDR1 MDHEN and CDR2 SYDVKM. CDR3 length: 16 residues. V shed 7 bases, J shed 4 bases, and the junction held 12 bases outside the gene matches. CDR3 coding DNA: TGTGCCAGCATCAAAGGGGACAGAATAATCACCGGGGAGCTGTTTTTT. Protein product: CASIKGDRIITGELFF.

This chain links TRBV7-2 with TRBJ2-7; 13 positions agree with TRBD2. The germline CDR1 and CDR2 sequences are SGHTA and FQGNSA. The CDR3 extends over 16 amino acids. Losses at the gene ends were 4 bases for V and 6 bases for J; bases not matched to a gene: 9. CDR3 amino acids: CASSSTLAGGPSEQYF. CDR3 in DNA: TGTGCCAGCAGCTCCACACTAGCGGGAGGGCCCTCCGAGCAGTACTTC.

J is TRBJ1-1 and V is TRBV30; D is uncertain. Germline loops: CDR1 GTSNPN, CDR2 SVGIG (reference sequence). Deletions cut 2 bases from V and 0 bases from J, with 7 bases between. This CDR3 is built from 13 residues. The CDR3 nucleotides are TGTGCCTGGAGTTTTCCTTTGAACACTGAAGCTTTCTTT. This gives the protein CAWSFPLNTEAFF. Filled out from reference TRBV30 and TRBJ1-1, the complete variable domain reads SQTIHQWPATLVQPVGSPLSLECTVEGTSNPNLYWYRQAAGRGLQLLFYSVGIGQISSEVPQNLSASRPQDRQFILSSKKLLLSDSGFYLCAWSFPLNTEAFFGQGTRLTVV.

The rearrangement links TRBV20-1 to TRBJ2-5; D is undetermined. The germline V gene encodes CDR1 DFQATT and CDR2 SNEGSKA (reference sequence). Trimming left V 6 bases short and J 4 bases short, with 21 bases between. CDR3 length: 15 residues. CDR3 bases: TGCAGTGCCCCCCGCGCCCGCCCCCCTCGAGAGACCCAGTACTTC. Translating gives CSAPRARPPRETQYF.

The rearrangement uses TRBV19 and TRBJ1-5; possibly TRBD1 for D (6 bases). This CDR3 comprises 17 residues. V was trimmed by 7 bases and J by 2 bases, leaving 21 bases between them. Germline-derived CDR1 and CDR2 are LNHDA and SQIVND (reference sequence). The CDR3 region has the DNA TGTGCCAGTAAGAGGGACCCAGGGGCAAGGGGCAATCAGCCCCAGCATTTT. Its protein is CASKRDPGARGNQPQHF.

The rearrangement links TRBV30 to TRBJ1-2; maybe TRBD1 (5 bases). The germline gives CDR1 GTSNPN, CDR2 SVGIG (reference sequence). The CDR3 is 13 residues long. The V gene lost 0 bases and the J gene lost 4 bases, with 9 bases spanning the gap. Here the CDR3 reads CAWSVRGVYGYTF. Written as DNA, the CDR3 is TGTGCCTGGAGTGTACGAGGGGTCTATGGCTACACCTTC. Filled out from reference TRBV30 and TRBJ1-2, the complete variable domain reads SQTIHQWPATLVQPVGSPLSLECTVEGTSNPNLYWYRQAAGRGLQLLFYSVGIGQISSEVPQNLSASRPQDRQFILSSKKLLLSDSGFYLCAWSVRGVYGYTFGSGTRLTVV.

The V and J genes are TRBV29-1 and TRBJ2-1; D gene uncertain. In germline, CDR1 is SQVTM, CDR2 ANQGSEA. Trimming cost V 3 bases and J 4 bases, with 4 bases left between them. The CDR3 totals 11 residues. The CDR3 coding sequence is TGCAGCGTTGACAGTTACAATGAGCAGTTCTTC. Translation: CSVDSYNEQFF.

The chain carries TRBV20-1 and TRBJ2-4; tentatively, D is TRBD2 (5 bases). Germline V gives CDR1 DFQATT, CDR2 SNEGSKA (reference sequence). CDR3 length equals 16 residues. Trimming took 3 bases from V and 0 from J, leaving 15 bases between them. The CDR3 DNA reads as TGCAGTGCTAGCCGACTCCGGACTGTAGCCAAAAACATTCAGTACTTC. Amino acid sequence: CSASRLRTVAKNIQYF.

The chain carries TRBV3-1 and TRBJ1-1; 8 nucleotides align to TRBD1. In germline, CDR1 is LGHDT, CDR2 YNNKEL (reference sequence). The CDR3 covers 15 residues. V lost 5 bases, J lost 7 bases, and 12 bases stayed unmatched. CDR3 amino acids: CASSAHGQGYLEAFF. The CDR3 coding sequence is TGTGCCAGCAGCGCGCACGGACAGGGCTACCTTGAAGCTTTCTTT. The full variable domain, completed using reference TRBV3-1 and TRBJ1-1, is DTAVSQTPKYLVTQMGNDKSIKCEQNLGHDTMYWYKQDSKKFLKIMFSYNNKELIINETVPNRFSPKSPDKAHLNLHINSLELGDSAVYFCASSAHGQGYLEAFFGQGTRLTVV.

This sequence joins TRBV18 and TRBJ2-7; TRBD1 is a possible D gene (5 bases). CDR1 and CDR2 (germline): KGHSH, LQKENI. This CDR3 spans 13 amino acids. Trimming took off 3 bases at V and 7 bases at J, with 13 bases between the two ends. The CDR3 sequence: CASSPQPGREQYF. In nucleotides, the CDR3 is TGTGCCAGCTCACCCCAGCCAGGGCGTGAGCAGTACTTC.

The chain uses TRBV27 and TRBJ2-4, with a weak D call TRBD2 (5 bases). Per germline, CDR1 MNHEY and CDR2 SMNVEV (reference sequence). The CDR3 covers 16 residues. V was pared by 5 bases and J by 4 bases, with 18 bases between. In DNA, the CDR3 is TGTGCCAGCAGTGCCGATCGTCGGGGAAGGAAAAACATTCAGTACTTC. Residues: CASSADRRGRKNIQYF.

This sequence joins TRBV7-2 and TRBJ2-1, with a possible D match to TRBD2 (5 bases). The CDR3 totals 16 residues. Germline V lookup: CDR1 SGHTA, CDR2 FQGNSA. Trimming left V 1 base short and J 0 bases short, with 10 bases between. This CDR3 is CASSLVSGSSYNEQFF. CDR3 sequence (DNA): TGTGCCAGCAGCTTAGTTTCGGGGAGCTCCTACAATGAGCAGTTCTTC.

The chain has TRBV20-1 and TRBJ2-1; D remains unclear. V was trimmed by 3 bases and J by 8 bases, leaving 8 bases between them. The CDR3 length is 11 residues. Germline V gene data show CDR1 as DFQATT and CDR2 as SNEGSKA (reference sequence). For the CDR3, the DNA is TGCAGTGCTAGTCCCGCGCATGAGCAGTTCTTC. Protein sequence: CSASPAHEQFF.

The CDR3 DNA sequence: TGTGCCAGCAGTCCTCAGATTAACACTGAAGCTTTCTTT. Amino acids: CASSPQINTEAFF. The chain combines TRBV27 with TRBJ1-1, with D unresolved. This CDR3 spans 13 amino acids. The germline V gene encodes CDR1 MNHEY and CDR2 SMNVEV (reference sequence). V lost 5 bases and J lost 2, with 9 bases in between.

The J gene is TRBJ2-3, the V gene TRBV20-1; D remains ambiguous. CDR3 length: 13 residues. In germline, CDR1 is DFQATT, CDR2 SNEGSKA (reference sequence). V lost 6 bases to trimming and J lost 2 bases, with 12 bases between them. CDR3 DNA: TGCAGTGCAAAAGGACCACACACAGATACGCAGTATTTT. Its translation: CSAKGPHTDTQYF.

The chain's CDR3 is CSAGAGGHSYEQYF. Written as DNA, the CDR3 is TGCAGTGCTGGAGCGGGAGGCCACTCCTACGAGCAGTACTTC. J is TRBJ2-7 and V is TRBV20-1, with 9 bases matching TRBD2. Germline CDR1 is DFQATT and CDR2 is SNEGSKA (reference sequence). J was trimmed by 0 bases and V by 5 bases; bases with no gene match: 5. The CDR3 extends over 14 amino acids.